Listed below are T cell receptor beta chains from one sample, sequenced in a study of blood T cell repertoires in COVID-19. Measured with immunoSEQ multiplex PCR; TCRdb has only the in-frame clones, and not every one. The sample holds some 320,000 clones, around 87% seen once. The sequencing input was PBMCs or T cells enriched from blood (not recorded which). These receptors were collected from a woman aged 25-40 years who had recovered from COVID-19. CDR3s include the opening cysteine and the closing phenylalanine or tryptophan. The D gene is left open where the match is weak. Size values are once, few and many counts, or a class for expanded clones, and some rows have none.

v_call	d_call	clone_size	j_call	cdr3_aa	cdr3_nt
TRBV6-5	NA	NA	TRBJ1-6	CASSYSGSPLHF	TGTGCCAGCAGTTATTCGGGATCACCCCTCCACTTT
TRBV6-2/TRBV6-3	NA	NA	TRBJ2-2	CASSYLPGELFF	TGTGCCAGCAGTTACCTACCCGGGGAGCTGTTTTTT
TRBV5-1	NA	few	TRBJ1-4	CASSSSTVGNEKLFF	TGCGCCAGCAGCTCGTCGACAGTTGGCAATGAAAAACTGTTTTTT
TRBV10-3	NA	NA	TRBJ1-2	CATDSRDTLYFNYGYTF	TGTGCCACCGACAGCCGGGACACCCTTTACTTTAACTATGGCTACACCTTC
TRBV19	NA	NA	TRBJ2-2	CASSPRGTNTGELFF	TGTGCCAGTAGTCCCAGGGGAACGAACACCGGGGAGCTGTTTTTT
TRBV28	TRBD1	once	TRBJ2-3	CASSPSGGSTDTQYF	TGTGCCAGCAGTCCATCAGGGGGAAGCACAGATACGCAGTATTTT
TRBV9	NA	NA	TRBJ1-2	CASTYFQGDYGYTF	TGTGCCAGCACCTATTTTCAGGGTGACTATGGCTACACCTTC
TRBV11-2	NA	NA	TRBJ1-2	CASSTHLSLGGGYTF	TGTGCCAGCAGCACCCACCTCTCCCTTGGGGGCGGCTACACCTTC
TRBV2	NA	NA	TRBJ1-1	CASSPDSRSTEAFF	TGTGCCAGCAGCCCTGACAGCCGTTCCACTGAAGCTTTCTTT
TRBV19	TRBD1	NA	TRBJ2-7	CASSIMGQPYEQYF	TGTGCCAGTAGTATAATGGGACAGCCCTACGAGCAGTACTTC
TRBV27	TRBD1	few	TRBJ1-5	CASRPSGTGGQPQHF	TGTGCCAGCAGACCGTCCGGGACAGGGGGTCAGCCCCAGCATTTT
TRBV12-5	NA	once	TRBJ1-1	CASGLVLGQRNTEAFF	TGTGCTAGTGGTTTGGTACTTGGACAACGGAACACTGAAGCTTTCTTT
TRBV4-1	NA	NA	TRBJ1-2	CASSQAGGGYTF	TGCGCCAGCAGCCAAGCCGGAGGTGGCTACACCTTC
TRBV28	NA	NA	TRBJ2-6	CASSGSFSSGANVLTF	TGTGCCAGCTCCGGGTCCTTCAGCTCTGGGGCCAACGTCCTGACTTTC
TRBV29-1	NA	NA	TRBJ1-2	CSVEDRDTYGYTF	TGCAGCGTTGAAGATCGGGACACCTATGGCTACACCTTC
TRBV7-6	NA	NA	TRBJ1-3	CASSSGLTGNTIYF	TGTGCCAGCAGCTCGGGACTAACTGGAAACACCATATATTTT
TRBV19	NA	NA	TRBJ2-3	CASSIGPGDGPDTQYF	TGTGCCAGTAGTATCGGGCCAGGGGATGGCCCAGATACGCAGTATTTT
TRBV6-5	NA	NA	TRBJ2-1	CASTRNSYNEQFF	TGTGCCAGCACGCGAAACTCCTACAATGAGCAGTTCTTC
TRBV6-5	NA	NA	TRBJ2-7	CASSYSGSRYEQYF	TGTGCCAGCAGTTACTCGGGTAGCCGTTACGAGCAGTACTTC